The entry below gives a single TCR beta chain sequence along with its context. Its matching antigen is unknown. This specimen comes from a study of OX40 agonist ivuxolimab in advanced cancers. As for the study in general: Dosing consisted of intravenous ivuxolimab at 0.01 to 10 mg/kg every 2 weeks.

Profiled with immunoSEQ multiplex PCR; TCRdb holds only in-frame clones, not every one. This table holds 35,000 to 45,000 clones, approximately 86% found once. Study observations and caveats: At 0.1 to 3.0 mg/kg and by week 6, clonal expansion occurred in CD4+ and CD8+ blood T cells. Patients with a partial response at 0.1-3.0 mg/kg had among the lowest clonal expansion.

CDR1 is SGDLS and CDR2 is YYNGEE in the germline V gene. Trimming shortened V by 1 base and J by 5 bases, and 15 bases separated the two germline ends. The CDR3 has 16 amino acids. This receptor was taken from an adult with an advanced solid tumor such as melanoma, head and neck, liver or kidney cancer. This material consisted of CD4+ or CD8+ T cells sorted from blood, taken in a trial of the OX40 agonist ivuxolimab. The genes are TRBV9 and TRBJ2-2, with TRBD2 as a possible D gene (5 bases). CDR3 amino acids: CASSVIPSTGTGELFF. The CDR3 nucleotides are TGTGCCAGCAGCGTAATCCCCTCCACGGGGACCGGGGAGCTGTTTTTT.